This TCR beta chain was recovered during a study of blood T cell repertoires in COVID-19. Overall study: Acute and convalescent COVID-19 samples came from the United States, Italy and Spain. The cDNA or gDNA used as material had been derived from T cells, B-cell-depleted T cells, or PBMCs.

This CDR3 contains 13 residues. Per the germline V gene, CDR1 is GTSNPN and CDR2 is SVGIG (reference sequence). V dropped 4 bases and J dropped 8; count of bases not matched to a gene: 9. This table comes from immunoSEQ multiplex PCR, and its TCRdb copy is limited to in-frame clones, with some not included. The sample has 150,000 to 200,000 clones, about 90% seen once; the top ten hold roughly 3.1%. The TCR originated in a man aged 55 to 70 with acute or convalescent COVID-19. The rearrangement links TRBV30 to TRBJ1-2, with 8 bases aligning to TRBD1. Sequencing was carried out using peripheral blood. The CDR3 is CAWTPDRVSGYTF. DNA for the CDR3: TGTGCCTGGACTCCGGACAGGGTCTCCGGCTACACCTTC.